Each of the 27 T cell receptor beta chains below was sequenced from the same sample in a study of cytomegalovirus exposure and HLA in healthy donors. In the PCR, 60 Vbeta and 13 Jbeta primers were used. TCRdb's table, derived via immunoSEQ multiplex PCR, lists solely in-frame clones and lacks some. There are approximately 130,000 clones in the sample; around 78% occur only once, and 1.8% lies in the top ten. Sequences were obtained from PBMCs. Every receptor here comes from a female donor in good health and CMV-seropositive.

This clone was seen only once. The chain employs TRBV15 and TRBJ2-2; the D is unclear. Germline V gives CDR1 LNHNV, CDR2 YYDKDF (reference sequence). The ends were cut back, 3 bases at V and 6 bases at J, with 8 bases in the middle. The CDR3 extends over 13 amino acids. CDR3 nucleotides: TGTGCCACCAGCAGCCGAGAAGCCGGGGAGCTGTTTTTT. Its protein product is CATSSREAGELFF.

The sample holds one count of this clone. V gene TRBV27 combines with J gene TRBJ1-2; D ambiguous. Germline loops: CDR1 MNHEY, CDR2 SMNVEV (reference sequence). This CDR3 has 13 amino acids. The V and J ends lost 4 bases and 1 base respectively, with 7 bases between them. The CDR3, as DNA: TGTGCCAGCAGTTCAAGAGATAACTATGGCTACACCTTC. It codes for CASSSRDNYGYTF.

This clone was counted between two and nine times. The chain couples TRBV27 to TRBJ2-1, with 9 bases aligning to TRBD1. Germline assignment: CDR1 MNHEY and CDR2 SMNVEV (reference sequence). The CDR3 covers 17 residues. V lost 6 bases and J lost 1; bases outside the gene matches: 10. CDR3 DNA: TGTGCCAGCAGGCCCGGGACAGGGTACCTGTCCTACAATGAGCAGTTCTTC. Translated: CASRPGTGYLSYNEQFF.

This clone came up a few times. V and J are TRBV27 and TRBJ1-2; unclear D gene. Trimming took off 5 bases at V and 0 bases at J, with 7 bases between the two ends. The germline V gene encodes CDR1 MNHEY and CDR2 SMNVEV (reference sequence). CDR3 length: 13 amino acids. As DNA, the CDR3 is TGTGCCAGCAGTGTAAGAGCTAACTATGGCTACACCTTC. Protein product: CASSVRANYGYTF.

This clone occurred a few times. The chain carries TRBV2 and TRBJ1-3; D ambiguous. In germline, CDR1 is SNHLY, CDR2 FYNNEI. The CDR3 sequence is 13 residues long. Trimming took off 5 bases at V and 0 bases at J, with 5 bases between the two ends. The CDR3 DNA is TGTGCCAGCAGTATACACTCTGGAAACACCATATATTTT. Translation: CASSIHSGNTIYF.

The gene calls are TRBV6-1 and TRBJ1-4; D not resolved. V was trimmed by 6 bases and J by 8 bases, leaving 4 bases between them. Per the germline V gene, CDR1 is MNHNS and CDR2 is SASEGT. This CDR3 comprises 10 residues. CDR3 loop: CASREEKLFF. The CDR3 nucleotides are TGTGCCAGCAGGGAGGAAAAACTGTTTTTT.

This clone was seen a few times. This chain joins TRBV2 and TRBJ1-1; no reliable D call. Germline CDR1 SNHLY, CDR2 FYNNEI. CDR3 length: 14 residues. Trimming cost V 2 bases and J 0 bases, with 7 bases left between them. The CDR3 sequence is CASSELQMNTEAFF. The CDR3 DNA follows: TGTGCCAGCAGTGAACTGCAGATGAACACTGAAGCTTTCTTT.

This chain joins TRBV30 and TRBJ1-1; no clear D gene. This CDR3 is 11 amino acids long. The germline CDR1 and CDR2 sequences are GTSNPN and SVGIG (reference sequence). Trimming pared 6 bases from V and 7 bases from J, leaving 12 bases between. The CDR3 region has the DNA TGTGCCTGCTTTCCGGGTATTGAAGCTTTCTTT. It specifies CACFPGIEAFF. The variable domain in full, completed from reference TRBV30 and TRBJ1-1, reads SQTIHQWPATLVQPVGSPLSLECTVEGTSNPNLYWYRQAAGRGLQLLFYSVGIGQISSEVPQNLSASRPQDRQFILSSKKLLLSDSGFYLCACFPGIEAFFGQGTRLTVV.

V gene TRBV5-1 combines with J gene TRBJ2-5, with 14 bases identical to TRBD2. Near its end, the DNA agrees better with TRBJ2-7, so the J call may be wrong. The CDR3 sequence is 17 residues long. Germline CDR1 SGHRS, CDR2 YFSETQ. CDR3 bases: TGCGCCAGCAGCTCGGGACTAGCGGGAGACTATCCCTACGAGCAGTACTTC. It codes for CASSSGLAGDYPYEQYF.

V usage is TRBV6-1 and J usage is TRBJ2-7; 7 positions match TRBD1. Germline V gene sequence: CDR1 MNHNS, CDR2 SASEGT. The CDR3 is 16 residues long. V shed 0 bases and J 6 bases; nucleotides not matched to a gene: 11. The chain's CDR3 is CASSEALGGVWGEQYF. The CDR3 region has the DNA TGTGCCAGCAGTGAAGCGTTAGGGGGCGTATGGGGCGAGCAGTACTTC.

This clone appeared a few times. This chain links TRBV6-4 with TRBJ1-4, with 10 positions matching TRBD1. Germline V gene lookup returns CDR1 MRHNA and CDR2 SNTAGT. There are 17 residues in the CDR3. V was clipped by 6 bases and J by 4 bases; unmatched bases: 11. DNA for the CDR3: TGTGCCAGCAGCGGGACAGGGGATTGTTACATTAATGAAAAACTGTTTTTT. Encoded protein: CASSGTGDCYINEKLFF.

CDR3 coding DNA: TGTGCCAGCAGCTTAGAGGGACCGGGACTACTGGACCAAGAGACCCAGTACTTC. Amino acids: CASSLEGPGLLDQETQYF. The chain links TRBV7-6 to TRBJ2-5, with 7 bases fitting TRBD2. Germline CDR1 is SGHVS and CDR2 is FNYEAQ. The trim removed 1 base at V and 0 bases at J, leaving 11 bases unmatched. CDR3 length: 18 amino acids. Full variable domain (missing parts from reference TRBV7-6 and TRBJ2-5): GAGVSQSPRYKVTKRGQDVALRCDPISGHVSLYWYRQALGQGPEFLTYFNYEAQQDKSGLPNDRFSAERPEGSISTLTIQRTEQRDSAMYRCASSLEGPGLLDQETQYFGPGTRLLVL.

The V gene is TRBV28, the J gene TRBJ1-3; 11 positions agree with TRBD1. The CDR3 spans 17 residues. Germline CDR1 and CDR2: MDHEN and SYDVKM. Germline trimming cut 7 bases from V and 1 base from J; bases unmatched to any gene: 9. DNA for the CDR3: TGTGCCAGCATATCGAGGACAGGGGGCGCATCTGGAAACACCATATATTTT. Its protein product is CASISRTGGASGNTIYF.

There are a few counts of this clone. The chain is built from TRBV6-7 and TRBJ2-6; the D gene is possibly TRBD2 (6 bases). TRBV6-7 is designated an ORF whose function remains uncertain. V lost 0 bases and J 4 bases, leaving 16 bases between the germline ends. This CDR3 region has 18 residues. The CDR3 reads CASSYSLLGGWGANVLTF. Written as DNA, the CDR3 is TGTGCCAGCAGTTACTCCCTCCTAGGAGGGTGGGGGGCCAACGTCCTGACTTTC.

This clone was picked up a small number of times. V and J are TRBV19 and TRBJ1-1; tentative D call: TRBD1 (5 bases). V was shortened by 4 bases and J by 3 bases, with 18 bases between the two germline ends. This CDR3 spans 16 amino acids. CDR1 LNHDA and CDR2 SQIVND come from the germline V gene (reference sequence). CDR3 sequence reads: CASSTTGGRRHTEAFF. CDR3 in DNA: TGTGCCAGTAGTACTACCGGGGGACGGAGGCACACTGAAGCTTTCTTT.

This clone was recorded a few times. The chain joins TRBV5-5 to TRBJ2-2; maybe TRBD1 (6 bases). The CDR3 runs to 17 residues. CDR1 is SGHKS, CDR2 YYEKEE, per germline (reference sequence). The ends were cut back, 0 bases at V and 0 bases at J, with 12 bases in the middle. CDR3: CASSLGVRGPNTGELFF. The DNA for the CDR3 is TGTGCCAGCAGCTTGGGCGTCAGGGGACCGAACACCGGGGAGCTGTTTTTT.

The CDR3 loop reads CASSPTPANYGYTF. The CDR3 DNA sequence: TGCGCCAGCAGTCCAACACCTGCTAACTATGGCTACACCTTC. This chain joins TRBV10-2 and TRBJ1-2; D is undetermined. Germline CDR1 and CDR2: WSHSY and SAAADI. V was trimmed by 5 bases and J by 0 bases, leaving 10 bases between them. The CDR3 length is 14 residues.

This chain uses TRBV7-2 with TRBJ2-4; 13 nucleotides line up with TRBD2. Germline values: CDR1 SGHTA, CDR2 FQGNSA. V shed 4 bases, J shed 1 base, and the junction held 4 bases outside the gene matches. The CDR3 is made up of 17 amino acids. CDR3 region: CASSWTSGRGAKNIQYF. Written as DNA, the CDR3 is TGTGCCAGCAGCTGGACTAGCGGGAGAGGGGCCAAAAACATTCAGTACTTC.

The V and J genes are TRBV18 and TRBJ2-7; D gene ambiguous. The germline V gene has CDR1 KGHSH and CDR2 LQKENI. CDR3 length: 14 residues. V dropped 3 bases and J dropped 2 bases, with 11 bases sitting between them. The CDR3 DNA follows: TGTGCCAGCTCACCCGCGGCGATCCCCTACGAGCAGTACTTC. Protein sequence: CASSPAAIPYEQYF.

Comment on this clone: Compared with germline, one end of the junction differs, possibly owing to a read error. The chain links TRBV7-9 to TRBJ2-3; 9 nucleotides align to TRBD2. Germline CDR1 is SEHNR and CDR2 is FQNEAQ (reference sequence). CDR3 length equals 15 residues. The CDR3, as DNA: TGTTCCAGCAGCGTCGAGCGGGGGGCAGCGGATACGCAGTATTTT. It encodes CSSSVERGAADTQYF.

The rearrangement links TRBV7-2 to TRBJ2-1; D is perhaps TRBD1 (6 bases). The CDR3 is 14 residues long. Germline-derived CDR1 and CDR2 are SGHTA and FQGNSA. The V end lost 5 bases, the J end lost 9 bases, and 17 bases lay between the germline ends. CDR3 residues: CASSVKPTGTEQFF. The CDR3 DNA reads TGTGCCAGCAGCGTAAAACCTACAGGGACTGAGCAGTTCTTC.

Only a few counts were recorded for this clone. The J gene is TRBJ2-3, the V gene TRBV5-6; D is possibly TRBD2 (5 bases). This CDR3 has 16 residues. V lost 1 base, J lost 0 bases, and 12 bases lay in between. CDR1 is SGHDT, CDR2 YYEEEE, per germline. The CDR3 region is CASSLRKSGSTDTQYF. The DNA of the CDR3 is TGTGCCAGCAGCTTGAGGAAGAGCGGTAGCACAGATACGCAGTATTTT.

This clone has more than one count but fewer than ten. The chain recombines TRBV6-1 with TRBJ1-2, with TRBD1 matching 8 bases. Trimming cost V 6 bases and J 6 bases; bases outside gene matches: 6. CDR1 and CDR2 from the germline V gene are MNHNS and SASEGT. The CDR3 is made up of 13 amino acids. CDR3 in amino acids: CASRRTGRNGYTF. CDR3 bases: TGTGCCAGCAGGAGGACAGGGAGGAATGGCTACACCTTC.

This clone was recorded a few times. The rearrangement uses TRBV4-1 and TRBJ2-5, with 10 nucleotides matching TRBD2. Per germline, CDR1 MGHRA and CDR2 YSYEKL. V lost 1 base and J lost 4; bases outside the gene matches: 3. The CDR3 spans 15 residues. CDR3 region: CASSQGAGGPETQYF. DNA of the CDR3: TGCGCCAGCAGCCAAGGAGCGGGGGGGCCAGAGACCCAGTACTTC.

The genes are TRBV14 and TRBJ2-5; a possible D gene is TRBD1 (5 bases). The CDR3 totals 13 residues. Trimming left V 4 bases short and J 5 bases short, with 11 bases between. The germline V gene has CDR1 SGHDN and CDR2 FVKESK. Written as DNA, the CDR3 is TGTGCCAGCAGCCTTTTCTCAGGGGAGACCCAGTACTTC. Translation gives CASSLFSGETQYF.

CDR3: CASSPRAGGTLLHF. The CDR3 DNA reads TGTGCCAGCAGCCCCCGAGCGGGGGGGACGCTTTTGCATTTT. This chain connects TRBV28 to TRBJ1-5, with D possibly matching TRBD1 (5 bases). The V end was cut by 6 bases, the J end by 15 bases, with 24 bases between. There are 14 residues in the CDR3. Germline V lookup: CDR1 MDHEN, CDR2 SYDVKM.

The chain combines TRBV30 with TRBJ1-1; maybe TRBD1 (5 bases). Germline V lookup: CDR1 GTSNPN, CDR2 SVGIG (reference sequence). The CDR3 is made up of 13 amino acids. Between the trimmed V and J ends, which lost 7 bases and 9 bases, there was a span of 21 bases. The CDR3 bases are TGTGCCTTGACCCTTACAGGCAGAGCGAAAGCTTTCTTT. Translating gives CALTLTGRAKAFF.